This T cell receptor beta chain originates from a study of T-cell reconstitution after alpha-beta-depleted transplantation in children. The CDR3 totals 12 residues. The V end lost 8 bases, the J end lost 5 bases, and 12 bases lay between the germline ends. Germline CDR1 is MNHEY and CDR2 is SVGEGT. The authors prepared the TCRbeta library with unique molecular identifiers. MiXCR, run by TCRdb on the PCR reads, gives a single entry per CDR3 protein. The data show over 200,000 distinct CDR3 sequences, about 8.2% seen once. General study results and limits: It was reported that alpha-beta T cells came from several hundred expanded graft clones (about two months after transplant).

In the case of this clonotype: Its target is unknown.

This clonotype was obtained from a male patient aged 2-9 years who had a stem cell transplant for acute myeloid leukemia, so the T cells may come from the graft donor. This material consisted of PBMCs, mostly from graft donor cells, taken 360 days after TCRalphabeta/CD19-depleted stem cell transplant. The chain employs TRBV6-2 or TRBV6-3 and TRBJ2-5; D is uncertain. The CDR3 nucleotides are TGTGCCAGCGGATACCCGTCGGAGACCCAGTACTTC. Encoded protein: CASGYPSETQYF.